Shown below are 17 T cell receptor beta chains from a single sample sequenced in a study of early stage breast cancer tumors. Measured with immunoSEQ multiplex PCR; TCRdb has only the in-frame clones, and not every one. The sample includes approximately 39,000 clones, over 65% of them seen just once. Material for sequencing was blood. These receptors all stem from a person aged 55-75 years with breast cancer.

This clone has just one count. CDR3 DNA sequence: TGTGCCAGCAGTGACACCCCGTACAATGAGCAGTTCTTC. This gives the protein CASSDTPYNEQFF. The chain recombines TRBV6-4 with TRBJ2-1; D is unresolved. The CDR3 covers 13 residues. V shed 2 bases and J shed 4 bases, with 6 bases lying between them. Germline V CDR1 and CDR2: MRHNA, SNTAGT.

The rearrangement joins TRBV27 to TRBJ1-6, with 7 positions matching TRBD1. V lost 3 bases and J lost 1; bases outside the gene matches: 6. This CDR3 has 17 amino acids. CDR1 MNHEY and CDR2 SMNVEV come from the germline V gene (reference sequence). The CDR3 loop reads CASSLLPGQSYNSPLHF. In nucleotides, the CDR3 is TGTGCCAGCAGTTTGCTCCCGGGACAGTCCTATAATTCACCCCTCCACTTT.

This clone was found once. J is TRBJ1-4 and V is TRBV21-1; the D call of TRBD1 is as the table states it, not checked on the DNA. TRBV21-1 is termed a pseudogene. CDR3 length: 22 residues. Here the CDR3 DNA reads TGTGCCAGCAGCAATACGAATGCCAACCCTACGGCCCCGGGACAGGGACCTGAAAAACTGTTTTTT. It codes for CASSNTNANPTAPGQGPEKLFF.

The chain has TRBV19 and TRBJ2-7; possibly TRBD1 or TRBD2 for D (5 bases each). Per germline, CDR1 LNHDA and CDR2 SQIVND (reference sequence). The CDR3 sequence is 13 residues long. Trimming left V 4 bases short and J 0 bases short, with 7 bases between. This chain's CDR3 is CASSKGSSYEQYF. The CDR3 DNA reads TGTGCCAGTAGTAAGGGGAGCTCCTACGAGCAGTACTTC.

CDR3: CASSEWTATSTDTQYF. The DNA of the CDR3 is TGTGCCAGCAGTGAATGGACAGCTACTAGCACAGATACGCAGTATTTT. V is TRBV2 and J is TRBJ2-3; D might be TRBD1 (6 bases). This CDR3 comprises 16 residues. V lost 2 bases and J 0 bases, leaving 12 bases between the germline ends. Germline CDR1 is SNHLY and CDR2 is FYNNEI.

The chain is built from TRBV30 and TRBJ1-1; D unclear. Trimming took 4 bases from V and 2 from J, leaving 11 bases between them. The germline V gene has CDR1 GTSNPN and CDR2 SVGIG (reference sequence). CDR3 length equals 13 residues. The CDR3 DNA is TGTGCCTGGACCCGGACTGTAAACACTGAAGCTTTCTTT. Translated, it gives CAWTRTVNTEAFF.

The chain has TRBV2 and TRBJ2-1; perhaps TRBD1 as D (5 bases). Trimming cost V 1 base and J 5 bases, with 12 bases left between them. This CDR3 has 15 amino acids. Germline-derived CDR1 and CDR2 are SNHLY and FYNNEI. The CDR3 region has the DNA TGTGCCAGCAGTGAAGAGGGGCTACCTAACAATGAGCAGTTCTTC. Translating gives CASSEEGLPNNEQFF.

This sequence joins TRBV2 and TRBJ2-5, with D perhaps matching TRBD2 (7 bases). Germline loops: CDR1 SNHLY, CDR2 FYNNEI. The CDR3 has 13 amino acids. V gave up 6 bases and J gave up 8 bases, with 16 bases separating them. The CDR3 nucleotides read TGTGCCAGCAGAGGGGAGGGGGGGTTTACCCAGTACTTC. This codes for CASRGEGGFTQYF.

The chain carries TRBV19 and TRBJ2-2; 7 nucleotides agree with TRBD2. J gave up 6 bases and V 5 bases, and 9 bases lay outside the gene matches. The CDR3 consists of 15 residues. Germline V gene lookup returns CDR1 LNHDA and CDR2 SQIVND (reference sequence). CDR3 residues: CASSPGLDWAGELFF. CDR3 bases: TGTGCCAGTAGTCCTGGACTAGACTGGGCCGGGGAGCTGTTTTTT.

This chain uses TRBV18 with TRBJ1-5; 7 nucleotides align to TRBD1. The V gene end was trimmed by 6 bases and the J gene end by 4 bases; junction bases not matched to a gene: 12. The CDR3 sequence is 16 residues long. Germline loops: CDR1 KGHSH, CDR2 LQKENI. DNA of the CDR3: TGTGCCAGCTCTCTTTATCAGGGGGTAGGGAATCAGCCCCAGCATTTT. It is translated as CASSLYQGVGNQPQHF. Supplemented by reference TRBV18 and TRBJ1-5, the full variable domain reads NAGVMQNPRHLVRRRGQEARLRCSPMKGHSHVYWYRQLPEEGLKFMVYLQKENIIDESGMPKERFSAEFPKEGPSILRIQQVVRGDSAAYFCASSLYQGVGNQPQHFGDGTRLSIL.

This chain joins TRBV7-6 and TRBJ1-3; D unresolved. The CDR3 consists of 15 residues. Germline CDR1 and CDR2: SGHVS and FNYEAQ. With 2 bases removed from V and 0 bases from J, the gap between germline ends came to 8 bases. The CDR3 region has the DNA TGTGCCAGCAGCTTAACCGTCACCTCTGGAAACACCATATATTTT. Translating gives CASSLTVTSGNTIYF.

This sequence joins TRBV5-6 and TRBJ2-1; D remains unclear. V was cut by 2 bases and J by 1 base, with 4 bases left in between. CDR1 and CDR2 from the germline V gene are SGHDT and YYEEEE. The CDR3 has 13 amino acids. The CDR3 spells CASSFGSYNEQFF. The CDR3 nucleotides read TGTGCCAGCAGCTTCGGATCCTACAATGAGCAGTTCTTC.

This chain uses TRBV19 with TRBJ2-7; the D is unclear. Germline V gene sequence: CDR1 LNHDA, CDR2 SQIVND (reference sequence). The CDR3 is 13 residues long. Trimming cost V 2 bases and J 2 bases, with 7 bases left between them. CDR3: CASSIYYTYEQYF. In DNA, the CDR3 is TGTGCCAGTAGTATATACTACACCTACGAGCAGTACTTC.

The V call is TRBV7-9, the J call TRBJ1-2, with TRBD1 matching 7 bases. The CDR3 consists of 15 residues. Trimming cost V 1 base and J 5 bases; bases outside gene matches: 7. Per the germline V gene, CDR1 is SEHNR and CDR2 is FQNEAQ (reference sequence). CDR3 sequence reads: CASSLEGQRFYGYTF. CDR3 nucleotides: TGTGCCAGCAGCTTAGAGGGACAGCGGTTTTATGGCTACACCTTC.

This chain joins TRBV2 and TRBJ1-5; 9 bases are a match to TRBD1. V lost 10 bases, J lost 4 bases, and 5 bases stayed unmatched. CDR1 and CDR2 (germline): SNHLY, FYNNEI. This CDR3 has 13 residues. The CDR3, as DNA: TGTGCCACCAGAGGACAGGGGAATCAGCCCCAGCATTTT. Encoded protein: CATRGQGNQPQHF.

A few counts support this clone. J is TRBJ1-4 and V is TRBV19; D may be TRBD1 (6 bases). CDR1 is LNHDA and CDR2 is SQIVND in the germline V gene (reference sequence). This CDR3 spans 14 amino acids. Trimming cost V 5 bases and J 8 bases, with 15 bases left between them. The CDR3 reads CASSSRGAPEKLFF. The DNA of the CDR3 is TGTGCCAGTAGTTCCAGGGGCGCCCCGGAAAAACTGTTTTTT. Complete variable domain (other parts from reference TRBV19 and TRBJ1-4): DGGITQSPKYLFRKEGQNVTLSCEQNLNHDAMYWYRQDPGQGLRLIYYSQIVNDFQKGDIAEGYSVSREKKESFPLTVTSAQKNPTAFYLCASSSRGAPEKLFFGSGTQLSVL.

The chain links TRBV29-1 to TRBJ1-3, with D possibly matching TRBD1 (5 bases). The length of the CDR3 is 14 residues. The germline V gene encodes CDR1 SQVTM and CDR2 ANQGSEA. Deletions cut 7 bases from V and 7 bases from J, with 20 bases between. CDR3 nucleotide sequence: TGCAGCGCTCCCCACCGGACAATAAGGAACACCATATATTTT. This gives the protein CSAPHRTIRNTIYF.